A selection of T cell receptor beta chains follows, all from one sample in a study of T cell responses to AZD1222 COVID-19 vaccine. The data were produced by immunoSEQ multiplex PCR, yet TCRdb's version contains in-frame clones alone and is incomplete. The top ten clones hold 24% of a sample with about 78,000 clones, about nine tenths of them seen once. The source was peripheral blood, collected on day 0 of AZD1222 vaccination. The receptor source for this set is an adult in good health. Each CDR3 is given with its conserved first and last residue. Each record gives: D gene, V gene, CDR3 length, CDR3 protein. A D gene is named only where the DNA matches it firmly.

D: .; V: TRBV25-1; length: 14; CDR3: CASSDTGRAGELFF
D: .; V: TRBV10-2; length: 11; CDR3: CATQVNTEAFF
D: TRBD1; V: TRBV5-1; length: 14; CDR3: CASSVGQKTNEQYF
D: .; V: TRBV3-1/TRBV3-2; length: 16; CDR3: CASSQDLSPPGNTIYF
D: TRBD1; V: TRBV19; length: 15; CDR3: CASSNPPRQGGKAFF
D: TRBD1; V: TRBV18; length: 15; CDR3: CASSPRQGIVTEAFF
D: TRBD2; V: TRBV5-1; length: 15; CDR3: CASSVFTSGRDEQFF
D: .; V: TRBV29-1; length: 12; CDR3: CSVAQENEKLFF
D: .; V: TRBV2; length: 14; CDR3: CASSDRTSTDTQYF
D: .; V: TRBV7-6; length: 13; CDR3: CASSLGIGDTQYF
D: .; V: TRBV15; length: 13; CDR3: CATSRGATEKLFF